The rows below give T cell receptor beta chains drawn from one sample of a study of cytomegalovirus exposure and HLA in healthy donors. Generated by immunoSEQ multiplex PCR, the TCRdb table keeps only in-frame clones and is missing some. This sample has around 130,000 clones, with around 80% found just once. Sequencing was done on a sample of PBMCs. Source of these receptors: a man aged 30 to 39 in good health and CMV-seronegative. Each CDR3 is given with its conserved first and last residue. The order of the fields is V gene, D gene, J gene, clone size, CDR3 protein, CDR3 DNA. D genes are given only for firm matches. Clone size appears in some rows only: once, few, many, or a class for an expanded clone.

TRBV5-5	TRBD2	TRBJ2-5	.	CASSLGGGTQETQYF	TGTGCCAGCAGCTTGGGCGGGGGGACCCAAGAGACCCAGTACTTC
TRBV6-1	.	TRBJ1-2	.	CASRETVDYGYTF	TGTGCCAGCAGGGAAACAGTCGACTATGGCTACACCTTC
TRBV5-1	.	TRBJ2-5	.	CASSFYPGAIETQYF	TGCGCCAGCAGCTTCTATCCAGGGGCCATCGAGACCCAGTACTTC
TRBV18	.	TRBJ2-1	.	CASSPWQGSGNEQFF	TGTGCCAGCTCACCGTGGCAGGGGAGTGGGAATGAGCAGTTCTTC
TRBV11-1	TRBD1	TRBJ2-3	.	CASSLLPTGGTDTQYF	TGTGCCAGCAGCTTACTACCTACAGGGGGTACAGATACGCAGTATTTT
TRBV19	.	TRBJ1-1	.	CASGRGMNTEAFF	TGTGCCAGTGGTAGAGGAATGAACACTGAAGCTTTCTTT
TRBV5-6	.	TRBJ1-2	.	CASSQDNNYGYTF	TGTGCCAGCAGCCAGGACAATAACTATGGCTACACCTTC
TRBV5-6	TRBD1	TRBJ2-7	few	CASSTYRDRVNYEQYF	TGTGCCAGCAGCACGTACCGGGACAGGGTGAACTACGAGCAGTACTTC
TRBV27	.	TRBJ2-7	.	CASRSPTYEQYF	TGTGCCAGCAGATCACCTACCTACGAGCAGTACTTC
TRBV28	.	TRBJ1-2	.	CASTADYGYTF	TGTGCCAGCACTGCAGACTATGGCTACACCTTC
TRBV7-2	.	TRBJ2-5	.	CASSSGLEAQYF	TGTGCCAGCAGCTCCGGATTAGAGGCCCAGTACTTC
TRBV30	TRBD2	TRBJ2-1	.	CAWSLETSGNDNEQFF	TGTGCCTGGAGTCTCGAAACTAGCGGAAACGACAATGAGCAGTTCTTC
TRBV7-2	TRBD2	TRBJ2-7	few	CASSRPGLATYEQYF	TGTGCCAGCAGCCGCCCGGGACTAGCGACTTACGAGCAGTACTTC
TRBV7-9	TRBD2	TRBJ2-5	.	CASSLGTSGPPQYF	TGTGCCAGCAGCTTAGGGACTAGCGGCCCCCCCCAGTACTTC
TRBV19	TRBD1	TRBJ1-1	.	CASSIDYVQISWTGRNTEAFF	TGTGCCAGTAGTATAGATTATGTCCAAATCTCATGGACAGGTCGAAACACTGAAGCTTTCTTT
TRBV5-1	.	TRBJ2-7	.	CASRLFVDSEQYF	TGCGCCAGCAGACTTTTCGTGGACAGCGAGCAGTACTTC
TRBV5-6	TRBD1	TRBJ2-3	once	CASSGDRGRTDTQYF	TGTGCCAGCAGCGGGGACAGGGGGCGCACAGATACGCAGTATTTT
TRBV5-1	TRBD2	TRBJ2-1	.	CASSLTSGDSSYNEQFF	TGCGCCAGCAGCCTCACTAGCGGGGATAGCTCCTACAATGAGCAGTTCTTC
TRBV5-1	TRBD2	TRBJ2-3	.	CASSLTSVPDTQYF	TGCGCCAGCAGCCTGACTAGCGTGCCAGATACGCAGTATTTT
TRBV7-2	TRBD1	TRBJ1-2	.	CASSVQGAAGYTF	TGTGCCAGCAGCGTCCAGGGGGCGGCTGGCTACACCTTC
TRBV5-1	TRBD1	TRBJ2-6	.	CASSLDRGSGANVLTF	TGCGCCAGCAGCTTGGACAGGGGGTCTGGGGCCAACGTCCTGACTTTC
TRBV30	TRBD1	TRBJ2-7	.	CAWSRGQGREQYF	TGTGCCTGGAGTAGAGGACAGGGTAGGGAGCAGTACTTC
TRBV28	.	TRBJ2-3	.	CASSEGGAVDTQYF	TGTGCCAGCTCCGAAGGGGGGGCGGTAGATACGCAGTATTTT
TRBV21-1	.	TRBJ2-5	.	CASSKEHSQETQYF	TGTGCCAGCAGCAAAGAGCACAGCCAAGAGACCCAGTACTTC
TRBV2	TRBD2	TRBJ2-7	.	CASILAGAREQYF	TGTGCCAGCATTTTAGCGGGAGCTAGGGAGCAGTACTTC
TRBV19	TRBD1	TRBJ1-5	.	CASSTGTGDYSNQPQHF	TGTGCCAGTAGTACCGGGACAGGGGACTATAGCAATCAGCCCCAGCATTTT
TRBV9	TRBD2	TRBJ2-7	.	CASSVQPSGSAAEQYF	TGTGCCAGCAGCGTTCAGCCTAGCGGGTCGGCTGCAGAGCAGTACTTC